These T cell receptor beta chains were read from a single sample in a study of control samples from healthy donors and cancer patients. Assay used: immunoSEQ multiplex PCR; TCRdb lists only in-frame clones, some missing. The sample gives some 100,000 clones, approximately 90% of which show up once; roughly 4.5% is in the top ten. The sample consisted of blood. These receptors originate from a human donor in good health. The donor label of this sample is uncertain. Each CDR3 is given without its conserved first and last residue. Size tells how often a clone was seen (once, few, many) or the class of an expanded clone, and some rows leave it out.

size	J	V	CDR3
.	TRBJ1-2	TRBV21-1	ASSKGYRSTHYGYT
.	TRBJ2-2	TRBV7-9	ASSLPLIQRVRTGELF
.	TRBJ1-2	TRBV12-3/TRBV12-4	ASSSDRVHGYT
.	TRBJ2-3	TRBV19	ASMRTSGGTDTQY
once	TRBJ2-5	TRBV7-6	ASSLSTGEQETQY
.	TRBJ2-1	TRBV9	ASSVMGGSNEQF
.	TRBJ1-4	TRBV7-2	ASSWDRDRSTNEKLF
.	TRBJ1-1	TRBV6-4	ASKREDSMNTEAF
once	TRBJ1-4	TRBV7-2	ASSTRTPSSEKLF
.	TRBJ1-1	TRBV6-5	ASSYSTVNTEAF
.	TRBJ2-3	TRBV18	ASSPQGASTDTQY
.	TRBJ2-3	TRBV3-1/TRBV3-2	ASSRTGGLAALTDTQY
once	TRBJ1-1	TRBV2	ASSVGGATEAF
.	TRBJ1-2	TRBV2	ASRVQGVGIYGYT
.	TRBJ1-2	TRBV5-1	ASSANLGQQLPT
.	TRBJ2-5	TRBV3-1/TRBV3-2	ASSQERIFGLAGDQETQY
.	TRBJ2-6	TRBV5-4	ASSSGGVVSGANVLT
once	TRBJ2-1	TRBV11-2	ASSLDLQRGYNEQF
.	TRBJ1-1	TRBV19	ASTPGHANTEAF
.	TRBJ1-5	TRBV24-1	ATSEQGNQPQH
.	TRBJ1-3	TRBV28	ASSFGGGSGNTIY
.	TRBJ1-2	TRBV5-1	ASSPTDRVLEGYT
.	TRBJ1-2	TRBV18	ASSPRPNTGGAQSYGYT
.	TRBJ1-1	TRBV28	ASILGGLGTEAF
.	TRBJ2-4	TRBV6-6	ASAEGQMAKNIQY
.	TRBJ1-6	TRBV14	ASSQDLGTHRRRNSPLH
.	TRBJ2-7	TRBV27	ASSPVQGGEQY
.	TRBJ1-1	TRBV2	ASSVGENTEAF
.	TRBJ2-7	TRBV10-2	ASSVNGDYEQY
.	TRBJ2-2	TRBV9	ASSVADYGELF
.	TRBJ1-3	TRBV14	ASSQYGGAEDTIY
.	TRBJ1-2	TRBV5-4	ASSFKEANYGYT
few	TRBJ2-7	TRBV25-1	ASRDTSGGTSYEQY
.	TRBJ1-2	TRBV20-1	SGQGGHGYT
.	TRBJ1-2	TRBV30	AGPRGDYGYT
.	TRBJ1-1	TRBV7-7	ASTPQGGPGAF
.	TRBJ1-1	TRBV6-2/TRBV6-3	ASSPRQGGTEAF
.	TRBJ2-7	TRBV19	ASSRLLDRDLYEQY
.	TRBJ1-2	TRBV7-9	ASSGQSYGYT
.	TRBJ2-1	TRBV5-1	ASSPYWSVNEQF
few	TRBJ2-1	TRBV28	ATQRGNEQF
.	TRBJ2-7	TRBV19	ASSIDGSYEQY
.	TRBJ2-6	TRBV5-1	ASSFTGFGANVLT
.	TRBJ2-1	TRBV10-3	ATGHPTVNEQF
few	TRBJ1-2	TRBV28	ASSGTGSNYGYT
.	TRBJ2-6	TRBV10-1	ASSESPGISGANVLT
.	TRBJ1-5	TRBV12-3/TRBV12-4	ASSFLEDQPQH
.	TRBJ2-1	TRBV28	ASSLTGGANYNEQF
.	TRBJ2-5	TRBV2	ASSQQETQY